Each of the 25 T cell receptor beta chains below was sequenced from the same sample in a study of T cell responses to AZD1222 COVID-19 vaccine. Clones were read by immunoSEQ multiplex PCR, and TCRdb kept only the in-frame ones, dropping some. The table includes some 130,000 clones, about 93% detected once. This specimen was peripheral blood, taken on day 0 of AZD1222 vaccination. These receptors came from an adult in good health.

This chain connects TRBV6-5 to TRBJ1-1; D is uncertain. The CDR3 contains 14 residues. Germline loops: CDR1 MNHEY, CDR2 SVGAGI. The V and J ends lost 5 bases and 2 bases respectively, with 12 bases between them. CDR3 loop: CASSLLVGNTEAFF. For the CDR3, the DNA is TGTGCCAGCAGTCTTCTTGTGGGAAACACTGAAGCTTTCTTT.

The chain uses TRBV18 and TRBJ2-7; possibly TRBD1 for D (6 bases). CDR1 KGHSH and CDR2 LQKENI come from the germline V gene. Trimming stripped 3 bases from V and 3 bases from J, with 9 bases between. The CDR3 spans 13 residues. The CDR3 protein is CASSPRGIYEQYF. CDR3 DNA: TGTGCCAGCTCACCCAGGGGTATCTACGAGCAGTACTTC.

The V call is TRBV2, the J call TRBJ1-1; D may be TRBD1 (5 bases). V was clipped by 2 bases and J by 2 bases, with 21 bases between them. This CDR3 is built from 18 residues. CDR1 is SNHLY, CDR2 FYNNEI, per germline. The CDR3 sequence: CASSENKGFFTPNTEAFF. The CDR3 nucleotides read TGTGCCAGCAGTGAAAACAAGGGGTTTTTCACCCCAAACACTGAAGCTTTCTTT.

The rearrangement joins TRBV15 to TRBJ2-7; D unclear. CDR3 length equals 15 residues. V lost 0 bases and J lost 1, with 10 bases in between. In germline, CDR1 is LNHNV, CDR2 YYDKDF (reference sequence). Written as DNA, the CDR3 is TGTGCCACCAGCAGAGACCGGTCAATTTCCTACGAGCAGTACTTC. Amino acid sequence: CATSRDRSISYEQYF.

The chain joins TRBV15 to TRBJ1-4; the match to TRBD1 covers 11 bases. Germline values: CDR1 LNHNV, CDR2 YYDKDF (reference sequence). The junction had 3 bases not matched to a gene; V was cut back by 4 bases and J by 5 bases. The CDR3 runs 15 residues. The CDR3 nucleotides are TGTGCCACCAGCAACCGGGACAGGGGGAATGAAAAACTGTTTTTT. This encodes CATSNRDRGNEKLFF.

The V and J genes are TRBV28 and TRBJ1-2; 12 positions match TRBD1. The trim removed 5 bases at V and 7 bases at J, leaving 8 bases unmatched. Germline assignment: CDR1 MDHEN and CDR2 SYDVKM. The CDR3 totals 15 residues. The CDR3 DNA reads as TGTGCCAGCAGTCCGCCCCGGGACAGGGGGCCTGGCTACACCTTC. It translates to CASSPPRDRGPGYTF.

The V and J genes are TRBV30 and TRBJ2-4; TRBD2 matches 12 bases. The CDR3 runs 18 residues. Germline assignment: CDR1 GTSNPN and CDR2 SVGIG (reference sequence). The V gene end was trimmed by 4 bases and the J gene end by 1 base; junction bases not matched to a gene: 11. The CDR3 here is CAWTRFLAGGAAKNIQYF. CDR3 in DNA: TGTGCCTGGACTCGCTTCCTAGCGGGGGGGGCGGCCAAAAACATTCAGTACTTC.

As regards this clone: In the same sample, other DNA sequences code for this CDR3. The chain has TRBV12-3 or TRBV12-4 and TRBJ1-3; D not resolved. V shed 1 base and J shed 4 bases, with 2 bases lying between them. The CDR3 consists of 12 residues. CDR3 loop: CASSLGGNTIYF. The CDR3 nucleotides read TGTGCCAGCAGTTTAGGGGGAAACACCATATATTTT.

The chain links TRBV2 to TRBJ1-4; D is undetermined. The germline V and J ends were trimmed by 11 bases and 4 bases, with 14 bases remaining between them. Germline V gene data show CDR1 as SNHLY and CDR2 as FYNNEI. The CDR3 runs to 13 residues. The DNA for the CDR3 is TGTGCCGGAAACCGGGTCCTTAATGAAAAACTGTTTTTT. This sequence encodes CAGNRVLNEKLFF.

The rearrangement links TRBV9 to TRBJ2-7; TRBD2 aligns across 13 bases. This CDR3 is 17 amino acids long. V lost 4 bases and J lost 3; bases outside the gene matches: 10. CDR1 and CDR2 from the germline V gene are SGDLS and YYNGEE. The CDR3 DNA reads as TGTGCCAGCAGCCCATCAGGCGGACTAGCGGGAGACTACGAGCAGTACTTC. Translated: CASSPSGGLAGDYEQYF.

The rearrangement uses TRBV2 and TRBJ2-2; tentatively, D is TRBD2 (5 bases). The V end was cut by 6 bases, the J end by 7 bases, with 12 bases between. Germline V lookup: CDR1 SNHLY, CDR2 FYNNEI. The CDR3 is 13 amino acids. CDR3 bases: TGTGCCAGCAGGCTTCTGGGGAGCGGGGAGCTGTTTTTT. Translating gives CASRLLGSGELFF.

Written as DNA, the CDR3 is TGTGCCAGCAGCCAATTTAGGACAGGGAGCTACGAGCAGTACTTC. Protein sequence: CASSQFRTGSYEQYF. This rearrangement joins TRBV3-1 (or the pseudogene TRBV3-2) to TRBJ2-7, with 8 bases fitting TRBD1. Trimming removed 2 bases from V and 3 bases from J; junction bases left unmatched: 6. This CDR3 is 15 amino acids long. In germline, CDR1 is LGHDT, CDR2 YNNKEL (reference sequence).

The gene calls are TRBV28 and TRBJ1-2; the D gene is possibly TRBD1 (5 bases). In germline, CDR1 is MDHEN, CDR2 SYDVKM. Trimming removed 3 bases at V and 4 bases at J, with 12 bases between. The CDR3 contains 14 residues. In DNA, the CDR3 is TGTGCCAGCAGTTTGACTGGGGGAGGCTATGGCTACACCTTC. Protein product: CASSLTGGGYGYTF.

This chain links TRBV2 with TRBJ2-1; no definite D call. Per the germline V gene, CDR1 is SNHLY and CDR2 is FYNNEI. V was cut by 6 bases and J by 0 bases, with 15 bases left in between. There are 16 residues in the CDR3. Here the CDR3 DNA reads TGTGCCAGCAGGGGCACCGACGGTAGCTCCTACAATGAGCAGTTCTTC. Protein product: CASRGTDGSSYNEQFF.

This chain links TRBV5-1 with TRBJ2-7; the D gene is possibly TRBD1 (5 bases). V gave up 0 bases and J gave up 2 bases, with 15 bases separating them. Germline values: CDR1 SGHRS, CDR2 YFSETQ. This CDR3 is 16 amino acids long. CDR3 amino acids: CASSLAVAGHAYEQYF. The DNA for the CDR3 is TGCGCCAGCAGCTTGGCCGTTGCAGGACACGCCTACGAGCAGTACTTC.

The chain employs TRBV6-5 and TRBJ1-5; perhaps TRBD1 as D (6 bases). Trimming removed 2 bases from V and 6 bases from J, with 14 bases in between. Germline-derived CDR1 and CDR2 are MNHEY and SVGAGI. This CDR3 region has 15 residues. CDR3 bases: TGTGCCAGCAGTTACGGACAGCCCGGAAGTCAGCCCCAGCATTTT. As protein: CASSYGQPGSQPQHF.

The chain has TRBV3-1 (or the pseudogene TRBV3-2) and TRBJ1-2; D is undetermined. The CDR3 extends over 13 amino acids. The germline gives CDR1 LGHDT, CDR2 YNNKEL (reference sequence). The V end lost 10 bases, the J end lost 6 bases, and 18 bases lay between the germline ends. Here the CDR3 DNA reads TGTGCCACCGCTCTTGTACCGGGTGATGGCTACACCTTC. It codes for CATALVPGDGYTF.

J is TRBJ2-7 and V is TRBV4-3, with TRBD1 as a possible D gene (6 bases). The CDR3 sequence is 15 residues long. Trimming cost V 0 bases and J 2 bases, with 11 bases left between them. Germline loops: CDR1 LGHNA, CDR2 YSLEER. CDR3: CASSQDRGTPYEQYF. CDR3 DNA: TGCGCCAGCAGCCAAGATAGGGGGACCCCCTACGAGCAGTACTTC.

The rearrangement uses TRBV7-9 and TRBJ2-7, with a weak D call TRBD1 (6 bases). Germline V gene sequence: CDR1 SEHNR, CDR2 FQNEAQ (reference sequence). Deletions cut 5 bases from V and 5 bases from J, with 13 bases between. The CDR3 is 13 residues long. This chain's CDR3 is CASSHKGTHEQYF. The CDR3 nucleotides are TGTGCCAGCAGCCATAAAGGGACACACGAGCAGTACTTC.

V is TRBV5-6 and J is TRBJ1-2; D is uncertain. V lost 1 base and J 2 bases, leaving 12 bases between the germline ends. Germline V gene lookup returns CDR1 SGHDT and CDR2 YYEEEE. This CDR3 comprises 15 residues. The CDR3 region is CASSLYSSINYGYTF. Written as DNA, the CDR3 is TGTGCCAGCAGCTTGTACAGTTCTATAAACTATGGCTACACCTTC.

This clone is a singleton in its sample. CDR3 DNA: TGTGCCAGCAGTTTGGAGGGACTAGCGAGCACAGATACGCAGTATTTT. Encoded protein: CASSLEGLASTDTQYF. The gene calls are TRBV28 and TRBJ2-3; 10 bases agree with TRBD2. The germline CDR1 and CDR2 sequences are MDHEN and SYDVKM. This CDR3 is 16 amino acids long. V shed 3 bases, J shed 0 bases, and the junction held 3 bases outside the gene matches. Full variable domain (outside the CDR3, taken from reference TRBV28 and TRBJ2-3): DVKVTQSSRYLVKRTGEKVFLECVQDMDHENMFWYRQDPGLGLRLIYFSYDVKMKEKGDIPEGYSVSREKKERFSLILESASTNQTSMYLCASSLEGLASTDTQYFGPGTRLTVL.

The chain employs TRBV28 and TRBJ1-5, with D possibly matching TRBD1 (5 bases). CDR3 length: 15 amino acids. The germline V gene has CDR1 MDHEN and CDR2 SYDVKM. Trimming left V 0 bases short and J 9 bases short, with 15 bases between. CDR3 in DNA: TGTGCCAGCAGTTTATGGCGCAGGGACCATATGCCCCAGCATTTT. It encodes CASSLWRRDHMPQHF.

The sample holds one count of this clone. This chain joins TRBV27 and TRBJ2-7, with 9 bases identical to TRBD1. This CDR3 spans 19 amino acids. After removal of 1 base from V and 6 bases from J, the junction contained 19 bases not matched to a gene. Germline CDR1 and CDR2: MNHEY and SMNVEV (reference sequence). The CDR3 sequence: CASSLWGGTGRATVGEQYF. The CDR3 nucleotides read TGTGCCAGCAGTTTATGGGGCGGGACAGGGCGTGCCACGGTGGGCGAGCAGTACTTC.

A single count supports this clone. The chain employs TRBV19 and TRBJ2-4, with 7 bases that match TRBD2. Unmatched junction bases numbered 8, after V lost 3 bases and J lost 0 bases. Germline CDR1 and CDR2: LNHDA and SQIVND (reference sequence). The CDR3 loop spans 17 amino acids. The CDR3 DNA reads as TGTGCCAGTAGTATGAGGGCTAGCGGACTAGCCAAAAACATTCAGTACTTC. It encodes CASSMRASGLAKNIQYF.

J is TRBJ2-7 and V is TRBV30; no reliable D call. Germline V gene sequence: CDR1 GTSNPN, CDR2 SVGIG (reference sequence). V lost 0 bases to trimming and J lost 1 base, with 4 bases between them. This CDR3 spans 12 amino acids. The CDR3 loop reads CAWSVGSYEQYF. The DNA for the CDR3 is TGTGCCTGGAGTGTGGGGTCCTACGAGCAGTACTTC.